The clone carrying this T cell receptor beta chain was seen more than once but under ten times. Its specificity is not known. Alongside a J-beta primer mix, a sample-barcoded 5' primer served in a second PCR lasting about 6 to 11 cycles. In TCRdb, the 5' RACE reads were re-called with MiXCR into one record per CDR3 protein. This repertoire shows around 850,000 distinct CDR3 sequences, under 40% found once; its top ten account for 10% to 15%. This sample is drawn from a study of blood T cells in healthy people across ages. This CDR3 comprises 14 residues. Germline assignment: CDR1 MNHEY and CDR2 SVGAGI. The V segment lost 8 bases and the J segment 6 bases; nucleotides outside the gene matches: 5. Findings of the study overall: Unknown CMV status may confound age-related changes in expanded clones. Age advanced and TCR beta diversity per million T cells fell, roughly linearly. Donors of long life had a larger count of naive CD4+ cells and greater diversity than aged donors.

Sequenced: blood. The rearrangement uses TRBV6-5 and TRBJ2-1, with 12 bases matching TRBD1. The source of this sequence is a man younger than 35 in good health. The CDR3 loop is CASGGDRGLNEQFF. For the CDR3, the DNA is TGTGCCAGCGGGGGGGACAGGGGGCTCAATGAGCAGTTCTTC.